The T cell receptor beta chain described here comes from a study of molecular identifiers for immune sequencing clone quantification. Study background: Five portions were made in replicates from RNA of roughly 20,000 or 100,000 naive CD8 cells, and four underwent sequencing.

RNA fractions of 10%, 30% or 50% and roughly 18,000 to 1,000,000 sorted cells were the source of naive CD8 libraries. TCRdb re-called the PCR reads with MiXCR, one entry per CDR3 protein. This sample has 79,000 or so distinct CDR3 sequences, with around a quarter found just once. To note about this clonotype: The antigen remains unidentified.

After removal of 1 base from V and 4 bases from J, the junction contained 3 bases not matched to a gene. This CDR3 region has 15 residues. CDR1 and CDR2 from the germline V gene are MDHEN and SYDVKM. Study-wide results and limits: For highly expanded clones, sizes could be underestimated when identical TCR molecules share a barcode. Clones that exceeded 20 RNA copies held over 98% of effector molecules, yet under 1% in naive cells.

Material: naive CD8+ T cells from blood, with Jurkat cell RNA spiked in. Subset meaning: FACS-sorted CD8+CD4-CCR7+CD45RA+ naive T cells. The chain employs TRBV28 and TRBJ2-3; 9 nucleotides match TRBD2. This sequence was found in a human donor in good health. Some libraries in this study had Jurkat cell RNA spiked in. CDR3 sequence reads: CASSLSSGRPDTQYF. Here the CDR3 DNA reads TGTGCCAGCAGTTTATCCAGCGGGAGGCCAGATACGCAGTATTTT.